Listed below are T cell receptor beta chains from one sample, sequenced in a study of OX40 agonist ivuxolimab in advanced cancers. Clones were sequenced by immunoSEQ multiplex PCR, and TCRdb holds only the in-frame ones, with some missing. This sample has some 84,000 clones, with roughly 87% found just once. This material consisted of CD4+ or CD8+ T cells sorted from blood, taken in a trial of the OX40 agonist ivuxolimab. The receptors here all came from an adult with an advanced solid tumor such as melanoma, head and neck, liver or kidney cancer. Both conserved end residues are part of each CDR3. A D gene is named only where the DNA matches it firmly. The size of a clone is reported for some rows only, either as once, few or many, or as a class for expanded clones.

TRBD2	TRBV9	-	TRBJ2-7	CASSVASGRAYEQYF	TGTGCCAGCAGCGTAGCTAGCGGGAGGGCCTACGAGCAGTACTTC
TRBD2	TRBV5-4	-	TRBJ2-3	CASSLGTSGSKGTQYF	TGTGCCAGCAGCCTCGGGACTAGCGGGAGTAAAGGCACGCAGTATTTT
TRBD1	TRBV11-1	-	TRBJ2-3	CASSSDRGQTDTQYF	TGTGCCAGCAGCTCGGACAGGGGGCAGACAGATACGCAGTATTTT
TRBD1	TRBV27	-	TRBJ1-1	CASSLKRGDRVGKDTEAFF	TGTGCCAGCAGTTTAAAGCGGGGGGACAGGGTGGGAAAGGACACTGAAGCTTTCTTT
-	TRBV5-1	-	TRBJ2-3	CASSSGQISTDTQYF	TGCGCCAGCAGCTCCGGACAGATTAGCACAGATACGCAGTATTTT
-	TRBV19	-	TRBJ2-1	CASSPWTATYNEQFF	TGTGCCAGTAGCCCATGGACGGCTACCTACAATGAGCAGTTCTTC
-	TRBV6-1	-	TRBJ1-3	CASSEALRVSGNTIYF	TGTGCCAGCAGTGAAGCTCTAAGGGTTTCTGGAAACACCATATATTTT
-	TRBV7-2	-	TRBJ2-3	CASSLLRLRDTQYF	TGTGCCAGCAGCCTGCTTAGACTTAGAGATACGCAGTATTTT
-	TRBV5-6	-	TRBJ1-2	CASSFPRYGYTF	TGTGCCAGCAGCTTTCCGCGATATGGCTACACCTTC
TRBD1	TRBV10-3	-	TRBJ2-2	CAISQTRDRVSGELFF	TGTGCCATCAGTCAAACCCGGGACAGGGTATCCGGGGAGCTGTTTTTT
-	TRBV29-1	-	TRBJ1-2	CSVVSANYGYTF	TGCAGCGTTGTCTCCGCTAACTATGGCTACACCTTC
-	TRBV6-6	few	TRBJ1-3	CASSSPDRSSGNTIYF	TGTGCCAGCAGTTCCCCGGACAGAAGCTCTGGAAACACCATATATTTT
-	TRBV18	-	TRBJ1-2	CASSPPKINRAGYTF	TGTGCCAGCTCACCACCTAAAATTAATAGAGCTGGCTACACCTTC
-	TRBV7-9	-	TRBJ1-2	CASSPGFGQQYGYTF	TGTGCCAGCAGCCCAGGATTCGGACAGCAGTATGGCTACACCTTC
-	TRBV15	-	TRBJ1-5	CATSRVSGAQHF	TGTGCCACCAGCAGAGTATCTGGTGCCCAGCATTTT